The clone carrying this T cell receptor beta chain was observed a handful of times. Its antigen is undetermined. V lost 4 bases to trimming and J lost 4 bases, with 6 bases between them. This CDR3 region has 12 residues. This record comes from a study of cytomegalovirus exposure and HLA in healthy donors. The study, taken as a whole, reports: There were reportedly fewer N-insertions in an Asian-associated ancestry cluster than the roughly 680-donor mean, in a later analysis.

Amplification used 60 Vbeta primers and 13 Jbeta primers. Sequenced by immunoSEQ multiplex PCR; TCRdb stores in-frame clones only, minus some. Among more than 95,000 clones listed, around 73% were seen once. The rearrangement uses TRBV5-3 and TRBJ1-5; D perhaps matches TRBD1 (5 bases). TRBV5-3 is an ORF for which the function is uncertain. The receptor comes from a woman aged 40 to 50 in good health and CMV-seronegative. Sequenced input: PBMCs. The DNA of the CDR3 is TGTGCCAGAAGCCGGACAAATCAGCCCCAGCATTTT. It is translated as CARSRTNQPQHF.